This is a list of T cell receptor beta chains from one sample in a study of cytomegalovirus exposure and HLA in healthy donors. TCRdb's table, derived via immunoSEQ multiplex PCR, lists solely in-frame clones and lacks some. The sample holds 99,000 or so clones; roughly 80% are singletons and the top ten take 6.9%. The source material was PBMCs. These TCRs come from a man aged 25-45 years in good health and CMV-seropositive. Both conserved end residues are trimmed from each CDR3. Each record gives: V gene, CDR3 protein.

TRBV10-1,ASSLQTPGDEQY
TRBV7-9,ASSPRQGARNEQY
TRBV2,ASRDRGNTIY
TRBV6-5,ASSYSPLLWY
TRBV7-8,ASSFRAYEQY
TRBV4-2,ASSQDGFGGGQPQH
TRBV5-1,ASSPSGGTSFSPSTDTQY
TRBV15,ATSPGTSGRATYEQY
TRBV6-5,ASSILGQNEKLF
TRBV11-3,ASSSRGDTEAF
TRBV30,AWSVLSGYEQY
TRBV5-4,ASSTGTGGRNEQY
TRBV5-4,ASRSQLAPEETQY
TRBV2,ASSALTGREQY
TRBV28,ASSPPGVSRTDTQY
TRBV19,ASSIRESNQPQH
TRBV11-3,ASSPNAYNEQF
TRBV5-1,ASSPTGGGNQPQH
TRBV4-1,ASSQDSFLPRPQH
TRBV5-1,ASSLSVMGQGLTPLH